This T cell receptor beta chain was recorded in a study of T cell repertoires in cytomegalovirus infection. Overall study: Based on public TCR beta signatures, there were indications of CMV infection and of a matching HLA type.

Study-wide results and caveats: Cumulative frequency of public TCR beta families picked out carriers of CMV plus the relevant HLA.

TCRdb processed the reads anew with MiXCR; each CDR3 protein has one entry. The data hold fewer than 550,000 distinct CDR3 sequences, with 11% observed a single time. Ten or more counts support this clonotype. Antigen: not known. This TCR came from a human donor in good health (CMV status not recorded). Some clones in this sample may be carry-over from other donors' samples. Sample: PBMCs.

The CDR3 sequence: CASSLASYQETQYF. The CDR3 bases are TGTGCCAGCAGCTTGGCCTCGTACCAAGAGACCCAGTACTTC. The chain employs TRBV5-4 and TRBJ2-5; D is unclear. Germline V gene sequence: CDR1 SGHNT, CDR2 YYREEE (reference sequence). The CDR3 covers 14 residues. Trimming took 0 bases from V and 0 from J, leaving 6 bases between them.